Following are 28 T cell receptor beta chains from one sample sequenced in a study of response to subunit inactivated influenza vaccine. One entry per CDR3 protein, called by TCRdb with MiXCR from the RT-PCR reads. The sample lists 500,000 to 550,000 distinct CDR3 sequences, 7.2% occurring once. Sample: PBMCs from blood, taken around 2 years after vaccination. These TCRs come from a man aged 50 to 69 who received an inactivated influenza vaccine.

This clonotype came up many times. The rearrangement links TRBV3-1 to TRBJ2-7; a weak D match, TRBD1 (6 bases). The CDR3 has 15 residues. Per the germline V gene, CDR1 is LGHDT and CDR2 is YNNKEL (reference sequence). Trimming stripped 7 bases from V and 2 bases from J, with 18 bases between. The CDR3 here is CASTPSYRATYEQYF. In DNA, the CDR3 is TGTGCCAGCACGCCTTCATACAGGGCCACCTACGAGCAGTACTTC.

This clonotype was seen ten or more times. The rearrangement links TRBV9 to TRBJ1-3; no clear D gene. Germline V gives CDR1 SGDLS, CDR2 YYNGEE. This CDR3 is 16 amino acids long. Trimming removed 2 bases from V and 0 bases from J, with 12 bases in between. The CDR3 bases are TGTGCCAGCAGCGTTAACCCTCAGAGCTCTGGAAACACCATATATTTT. Amino acid sequence: CASSVNPQSSGNTIYF.

In this sample, this clonotype turned up a few times. The chain employs TRBV24-1 and TRBJ1-1; 7 bases fit TRBD1. CDR1 is KGHDR and CDR2 is SFDVKD in the germline V gene. The CDR3 has 12 amino acids. V was pared by 5 bases and J by 7 bases, with 3 bases of the junction left unmatched. The CDR3 loop is CATSVTGVEAFF. CDR3 coding DNA: TGTGCCACCAGTGTAACAGGGGTTGAAGCTTTCTTT.

Ten or more counts support this clonotype. V usage is TRBV20-1 and J usage is TRBJ2-1, with D unclear. This CDR3 is 13 amino acids long. V gave up 0 bases and J gave up 7 bases, with 10 bases separating them. Looked up from germline, CDR1 is DFQATT and CDR2 is SNEGSKA (reference sequence). The CDR3 DNA reads TGCAGTGCTAGAGATCAGTATAAGAATGAGCAGTTCTTC. Protein sequence: CSARDQYKNEQFF.

As concerns this clonotype: A much larger clone lies a single base off, so this may be a read error. The chain links TRBV20-1 to TRBJ2-3; no clear D gene. Trimming pared 4 bases from V and 4 bases from J, leaving 9 bases between. CDR3 length: 12 amino acids. Germline V gives CDR1 DFQATT, CDR2 SNEGSKA (reference sequence). The CDR3 nucleotides are TGCAGTGCTATCGCCGGAGCAGATACGCAGTATTTT. This codes for CSAIAGADTQYF.

The V call is TRBV7-9, the J call TRBJ1-1; D may be TRBD1 (6 bases). V gave up 5 bases and J gave up 0 bases, with 13 bases separating them. The CDR3 loop spans 15 amino acids. Germline-derived CDR1 and CDR2 are SEHNR and FQNEAQ (reference sequence). In DNA, the CDR3 is TGTGCCAGCAGCAAAGGGACACTACTGAACACTGAAGCTTTCTTT. Protein product: CASSKGTLLNTEAFF.

This clonotype was found a few times. This may be a read error, as it is one base from a much larger clone. This chain uses TRBV10-3 with TRBJ2-7, with D possibly matching TRBD1 (5 bases). The CDR3 runs 15 residues. V was pared by 4 bases and J by 4 bases, with 17 bases between. Germline V lookup: CDR1 ENHRY, CDR2 SYGVKD. CDR3 in DNA: TGTGCCATCAGTGGCCCGACAAGGGGCGGATACGAGCAGTACTTC. Its translation is CAISGPTRGGYEQYF.

The chain recombines TRBV6-2 or TRBV6-3 with TRBJ2-1; D is ambiguous. CDR3 size: 13 residues. CDR1 MNHEY and CDR2 SVGEGT come from the germline V gene. The V and J ends lost 4 bases and 3 bases respectively, with 7 bases between them. CDR3 nucleotides: TGTGCCAGCAGTTGCAACAACTACAATGAGCAGTTCTTC. It translates to CASSCNNYNEQFF.

V and J are TRBV27 and TRBJ2-7; D may be TRBD1 (5 bases). This CDR3 has 14 residues. Trimming took off 7 bases at V and 1 base at J, with 14 bases between the two ends. The V gene's germline CDR1 is MNHEY and CDR2 SMNVEV (reference sequence). CDR3 protein: CASTRGPGSYEQYF. The DNA of the CDR3 is TGTGCCAGCACGCGTGGTCCAGGGTCCTACGAGCAGTACTTC.

This clonotype has only a few counts. The V gene is TRBV27, the J gene TRBJ1-2; the D gene is possibly TRBD1 (6 bases). V dropped 4 bases and J dropped 8 bases, with 20 bases sitting between them. Germline V gene lookup returns CDR1 MNHEY and CDR2 SMNVEV (reference sequence). This CDR3 spans 15 amino acids. This chain's CDR3 is CASSSRYRDGHGYTF. The CDR3, as DNA: TGTGCCAGCAGTTCAAGATACAGGGACGGGCACGGCTACACCTTC.

This clonotype was detected many times. The V gene is TRBV30, the J gene TRBJ2-7; D not resolved. Deletions cut 2 bases from V and 3 bases from J, with 14 bases between. This CDR3 comprises 14 residues. The germline CDR1 and CDR2 sequences are GTSNPN and SVGIG (reference sequence). The CDR3 loop reads CAWSRPPRNYEQYF. DNA of the CDR3: TGTGCCTGGAGTCGGCCCCCACGCAACTACGAGCAGTACTTC.

This chain links TRBV20-1 with TRBJ2-1, with 12 positions matching TRBD2. The V gene's germline CDR1 is DFQATT and CDR2 SNEGSKA (reference sequence). The junction had 5 bases not matched to a gene; V was cut back by 4 bases and J by 4 bases. The CDR3 consists of 15 residues. CDR3 nucleotides: TGCAGTGCTACCCGACTAGCGGGAGTTTACAATGAGCAGTTCTTC. Protein sequence: CSATRLAGVYNEQFF.

The chain links TRBV10-2 to TRBJ1-4; D perhaps matches TRBD1 (5 bases). With 7 bases removed from V and 5 bases from J, the gap between germline ends came to 17 bases. This CDR3 is built from 15 residues. From germline, CDR1 is WSHSY and CDR2 SAAADI. CDR3 bases: TGCGCCAGCAAAACCCGGGACGTCGAGAATGAAAAACTGTTTTTT. As protein: CASKTRDVENEKLFF.

V gene TRBV4-3 combines with J gene TRBJ2-5; D gene unclear. The V end was cut by 0 bases, the J end by 0 bases, with 8 bases between. CDR3 length: 15 residues. CDR1 and CDR2 (germline): LGHNA, YSLEER. The CDR3 region has the DNA TGCGCCAGCAGCCAAGATTGGGGTGACCAAGAGACCCAGTACTTC. The encoded protein is CASSQDWGDQETQYF.

This chain joins TRBV5-1 and TRBJ2-7; D uncertain. The CDR3 runs 14 residues. The germline gives CDR1 SGHRS, CDR2 YFSETQ. V was shortened by 0 bases and J by 4 bases, with 11 bases between the two germline ends. The CDR3 sequence is CASSLAFRIYEQYF. The CDR3 DNA reads TGCGCCAGCAGCTTGGCCTTCCGAATATACGAGCAGTACTTC.

Ten or more counts support this clonotype. This chain joins TRBV11-2 and TRBJ2-5, with D unclear. CDR1 is SGHAT and CDR2 is FQNNGV in the germline V gene. Trimming took off 4 bases at V and 0 bases at J, with 15 bases between the two ends. This CDR3 spans 16 amino acids. As DNA, the CDR3 is TGTGCCAGCAGCTCGATGGGCGAGCCGTACCAAGAGACCCAGTACTTC. This gives the protein CASSSMGEPYQETQYF.

This clonotype was detected many times. The rearrangement uses TRBV7-2 and TRBJ2-2, with TRBD1 matching over 9 bases. Germline V gene sequence: CDR1 SGHTA, CDR2 FQGNSA. The CDR3 extends over 16 amino acids. J lost 0 bases, V lost 5 bases, and 4 bases had no gene match. The CDR3 reads CASSRRTGANTGELFF. Written as DNA, the CDR3 is TGTGCCAGCAGCCGAAGGACAGGGGCGAACACCGGGGAGCTGTTTTTT.

Here the CDR3 DNA reads TGTGCCAGCAGCCAGCGGACAGCCTACGAGCAGTACTTC. The encoded protein is CASSQRTAYEQYF. This sequence joins TRBV7-9 and TRBJ2-7; possibly TRBD1 for D (6 bases). The CDR3 is 13 residues long. Trimming pared 5 bases from V and 2 bases from J, leaving 10 bases between. Germline V gene lookup returns CDR1 SEHNR and CDR2 FQNEAQ (reference sequence).

This clonotype was counted at least ten times. This rearrangement joins TRBV12-3 or TRBV12-4 to TRBJ1-2; no firm D call. With 0 bases removed from V and 8 bases from J, the gap between germline ends came to 10 bases. CDR3 length: 13 amino acids. The CDR3: CASSLARVGGYTF. As DNA, the CDR3 is TGTGCCAGCAGTTTAGCGCGAGTAGGGGGCTACACCTTC.

This clonotype was detected only a few times. This chain connects TRBV4-1 to TRBJ2-2, with D unresolved. The V gene lost 3 bases and the J gene lost 5 bases, with 16 bases spanning the gap. The germline gives CDR1 MGHRA, CDR2 YSYEKL. The CDR3 sequence is 16 residues long. The CDR3 DNA reads TGCGCCAGCAGCCACCCTACCAGACAACCAACCGGGGAGCTGTTTTTT. As protein: CASSHPTRQPTGELFF.

The chain recombines TRBV12-3 or TRBV12-4 with TRBJ2-7; D call uncertain. The V and J ends lost 1 base and 9 bases respectively, with 10 bases between them. The CDR3 has 12 residues. The CDR3 reads CASSLVGTMQYF. As DNA, the CDR3 is TGTGCCAGCAGTTTAGTCGGCACTATGCAGTACTTC.

In its sample, this clonotype was seen many times. V and J are TRBV15 and TRBJ2-3; TRBD1 matches 7 bases. V lost 6 bases to trimming and J lost 7 bases; unmatched junction nucleotides: 10. CDR3 length: 14 residues. Germline V CDR1 and CDR2: LNHNV, YYDKDF (reference sequence). DNA of the CDR3: TGTGCCACCAGTCCGACAGGGAGTATGCATACGCAGTATTTT. Encoded protein: CATSPTGSMHTQYF. Together with reference TRBV15 and TRBJ2-3, the CDR3 gives the full variable domain: DAMVIQNPRYQVTQFGKPVTLSCSQTLNHNVMYWYQQKSSQAPKLLFHYYDKDFNNEADTPDNFQSRRPNTSFCFLDIRSPGLGDTAMYLCATSPTGSMHTQYFGPGTRLTVL.

The gene calls are TRBV2 and TRBJ2-3; perhaps TRBD2 as D (6 bases). Germline assignment: CDR1 SNHLY and CDR2 FYNNEI. The germline V and J ends were trimmed by 5 bases and 5 bases, with 20 bases remaining between them. The CDR3 is made up of 16 amino acids. The CDR3 DNA sequence: TGTGCCAGCAGTCTTACCCGGGACTCCCGGGGAGATACGCAGTATTTT. Translation gives CASSLTRDSRGDTQYF. Full variable domain (missing parts from reference TRBV2 and TRBJ2-3): EPEVTQTPSHQVTQMGQEVILRCVPISNHLYFYWYRQILGQKVEFLVSFYNNEISEKSEIFDDQFSVERPDGSNFTLKIRSTKLEDSAMYFCASSLTRDSRGDTQYFGPGTRLTVL.

This clonotype has at least ten counts. The rearrangement links TRBV20-1 to TRBJ2-5, with D possibly called TRBD1 or TRBD2 (6 bases each). With 1 base removed from V and 5 bases from J, the gap between germline ends came to 17 bases. Germline assignment: CDR1 DFQATT and CDR2 SNEGSKA (reference sequence). The CDR3 contains 15 residues. The CDR3 spells CSARGVRGHLETQYF. CDR3 nucleotides: TGCAGTGCTAGAGGAGTCCGGGGGCATTTGGAGACCCAGTACTTC.

This clonotype has a handful of counts. The rearrangement joins TRBV7-6 to TRBJ2-1; TRBD1 might be the D (5 bases). The CDR3 spans 16 residues. Between the trimmed V and J ends, which lost 4 bases and 2 bases, there was a span of 15 bases. CDR1 SGHVS and CDR2 FNYEAQ come from the germline V gene. For the CDR3, the DNA is TGTGCCAGCAGCTCTAGGGGTTCCTTAGCCTACAATGAGCAGTTCTTC. It translates to CASSSRGSLAYNEQFF.

This clonotype showed up just a few times. This rearrangement joins TRBV30 to TRBJ2-2; no firm D call. V shed 2 bases and J shed 7 bases, with 8 bases lying between them. Per the germline V gene, CDR1 is GTSNPN and CDR2 is SVGIG (reference sequence). This CDR3 spans 12 amino acids. The CDR3 is CAWSHYGGELFF. DNA of the CDR3: TGTGCCTGGAGTCATTATGGCGGGGAGCTGTTTTTT.

This clonotype was counted a few times. The chain couples TRBV7-2 to TRBJ1-6; tentatively, D is TRBD1 (5 bases). Germline V gene data show CDR1 as SGHTA and CDR2 as FQGNSA. The V and J ends lost 5 bases and 14 bases respectively, with 10 bases between them. The CDR3 has 11 amino acids. CDR3 sequence reads: CASSPGAALHF. The CDR3 bases are TGTGCCAGCAGCCCCGGGGCAGCCCTCCACTTT.

This clonotype has a count of ten or more. This chain connects TRBV6-5 to TRBJ1-1; 9 positions match TRBD1. Losses at the gene ends were 2 bases for V and 0 bases for J; bases not matched to a gene: 7. This CDR3 has 17 residues. The germline CDR1 and CDR2 sequences are MNHEY and SVGAGI. CDR3 DNA sequence: TGTGCCAGCAGTTACGGGACAGGGAGGTTCATGAACACTGAAGCTTTCTTT. This sequence encodes CASSYGTGRFMNTEAFF.